This T cell receptor (beta chain) came from a study of T cells in Graves' hyperthyroidism and ophthalmopathy. This clonotype appeared a few times. Amplification targeted TCR beta CDR3 regions from RNA transcripts. The TCR CDR3 first-round RT-PCR relied on the HTBI primer set. TCRdb reanalysed the multiplex PCR reads using MiXCR and keeps one entry per CDR3 protein. The sample yields about 380,000 distinct CDR3 sequences, less than 20% seen once. Diagnosis rested on symptoms, serum thyroxine and TRAb, thyroid ultrasound, and orbital computed tomography. The sample taken for sequencing was blood. The receptor comes from a man younger than 35 with Graves' ophthalmopathy.

The CDR3 is CAVPRGWQDYGYTF. CDR3 nucleotide sequence: TGTGCCGTCCCTAGGGGCTGGCAGGACTATGGCTACACCTTC. The gene calls are TRBV7-9 and TRBJ1-2; D perhaps matches TRBD1 (5 bases). This CDR3 comprises 14 residues. V lost 11 bases to trimming and J lost 3 bases, with 19 bases between them. Germline V gene sequence: CDR1 SEHNR, CDR2 FQNEAQ (reference sequence).